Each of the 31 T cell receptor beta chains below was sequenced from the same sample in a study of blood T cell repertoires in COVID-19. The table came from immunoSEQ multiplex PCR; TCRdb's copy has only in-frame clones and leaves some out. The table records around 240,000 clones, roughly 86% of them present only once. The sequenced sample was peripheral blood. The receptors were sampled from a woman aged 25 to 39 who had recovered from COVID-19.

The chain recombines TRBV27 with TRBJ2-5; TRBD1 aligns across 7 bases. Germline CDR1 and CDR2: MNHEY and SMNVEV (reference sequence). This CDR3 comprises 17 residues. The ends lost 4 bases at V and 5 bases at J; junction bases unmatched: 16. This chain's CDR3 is CASSWRGPRGRGETQYF. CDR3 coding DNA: TGTGCCAGCAGTTGGAGAGGGCCTAGGGGGCGCGGGGAGACCCAGTACTTC.

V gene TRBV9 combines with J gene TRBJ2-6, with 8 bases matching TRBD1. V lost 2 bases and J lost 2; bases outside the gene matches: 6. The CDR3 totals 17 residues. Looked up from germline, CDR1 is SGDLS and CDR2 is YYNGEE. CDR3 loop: CASSVSGQVAGANVLTF. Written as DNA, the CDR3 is TGTGCCAGCAGCGTCTCGGGACAGGTCGCTGGGGCCAACGTCCTGACTTTC. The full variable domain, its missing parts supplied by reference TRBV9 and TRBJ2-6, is DSGVTQTPKHLITATGQRVTLRCSPRSGDLSVYWYQQSLDQGLQFLIQYYNGEERAKGNILERFSAQQFPDLHSELNLSSLELGDSALYFCASSVSGQVAGANVLTFGAGSRLTVL.

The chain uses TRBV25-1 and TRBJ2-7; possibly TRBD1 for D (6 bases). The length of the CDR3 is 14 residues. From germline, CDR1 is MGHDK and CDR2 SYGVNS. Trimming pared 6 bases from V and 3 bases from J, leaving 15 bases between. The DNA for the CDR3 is TGTGCCAGCAGGGACAACAGGGTTGGCTACGAGCAGTACTTC. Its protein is CASRDNRVGYEQYF.

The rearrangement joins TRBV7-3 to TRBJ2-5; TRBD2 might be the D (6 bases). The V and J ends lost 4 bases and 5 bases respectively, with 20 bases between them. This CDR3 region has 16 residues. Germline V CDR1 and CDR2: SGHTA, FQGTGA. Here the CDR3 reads CASSSLGRGAGETQYF. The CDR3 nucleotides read TGTGCCAGCAGCTCCCTGGGGCGGGGCGCTGGTGAGACCCAGTACTTC.

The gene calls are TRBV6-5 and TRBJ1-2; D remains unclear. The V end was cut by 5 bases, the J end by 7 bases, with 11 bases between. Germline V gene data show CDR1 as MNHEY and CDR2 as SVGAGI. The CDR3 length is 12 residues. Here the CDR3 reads CASSKTGGGYTF. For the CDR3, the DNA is TGTGCCAGCAGTAAAACCGGAGGTGGCTACACCTTC.

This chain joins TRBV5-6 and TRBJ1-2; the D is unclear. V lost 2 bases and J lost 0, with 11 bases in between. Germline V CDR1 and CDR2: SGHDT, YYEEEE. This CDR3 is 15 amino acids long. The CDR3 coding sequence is TGTGCCAGCAGCTTAGAGGGAATAGCTAACTATGGCTACACCTTC. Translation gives CASSLEGIANYGYTF.

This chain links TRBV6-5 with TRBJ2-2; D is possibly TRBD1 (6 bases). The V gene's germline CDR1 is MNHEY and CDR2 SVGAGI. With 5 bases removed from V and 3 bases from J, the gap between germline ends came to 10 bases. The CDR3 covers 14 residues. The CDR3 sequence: CASSKDRYTGELFF. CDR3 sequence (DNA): TGTGCCAGCAGTAAGGACAGATACACCGGGGAGCTGTTTTTT.

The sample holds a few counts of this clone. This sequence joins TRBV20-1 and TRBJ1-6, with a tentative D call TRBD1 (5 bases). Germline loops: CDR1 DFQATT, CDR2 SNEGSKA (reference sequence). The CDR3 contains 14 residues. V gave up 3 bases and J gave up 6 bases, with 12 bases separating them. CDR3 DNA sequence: TGCAGTGCTAGTTATAGGGGCGGTAATTCACCCCTCCACTTT. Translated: CSASYRGGNSPLHF.

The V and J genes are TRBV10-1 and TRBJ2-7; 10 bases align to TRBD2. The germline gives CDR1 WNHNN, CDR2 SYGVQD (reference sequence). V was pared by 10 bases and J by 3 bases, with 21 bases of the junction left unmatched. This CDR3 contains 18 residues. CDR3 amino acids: CATTDIKGLAKRFYEQYF. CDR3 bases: TGCGCCACTACGGACATTAAGGGACTAGCGAAGCGATTCTACGAGCAGTACTTC.

DNA for the CDR3: TGTGCCAGCAGTGACTCGAATGCGGGGCAGCAGTTCTTC. It translates to CASSDSNAGQQFF. The chain is built from TRBV6-4 and TRBJ2-1, with D maybe TRBD2 (6 bases). Germline-derived CDR1 and CDR2 are MRHNA and SNTAGT. V was cut by 0 bases and J by 11 bases, with 11 bases left in between. The CDR3 has 13 amino acids.

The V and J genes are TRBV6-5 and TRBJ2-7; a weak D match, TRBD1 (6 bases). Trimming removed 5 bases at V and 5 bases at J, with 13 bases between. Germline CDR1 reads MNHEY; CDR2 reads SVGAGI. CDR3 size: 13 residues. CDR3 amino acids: CASSNTGSHEQYF. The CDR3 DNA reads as TGTGCCAGCAGTAATACAGGGTCCCACGAGCAGTACTTC.

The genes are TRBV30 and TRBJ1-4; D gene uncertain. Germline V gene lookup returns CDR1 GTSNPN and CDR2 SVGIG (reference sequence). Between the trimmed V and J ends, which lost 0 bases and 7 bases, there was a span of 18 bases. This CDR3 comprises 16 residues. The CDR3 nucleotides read TGTGCCTGGAGTGTACGGAGTAGCGGCCCGGCTGAAAAACTGTTTTTT. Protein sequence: CAWSVRSSGPAEKLFF.

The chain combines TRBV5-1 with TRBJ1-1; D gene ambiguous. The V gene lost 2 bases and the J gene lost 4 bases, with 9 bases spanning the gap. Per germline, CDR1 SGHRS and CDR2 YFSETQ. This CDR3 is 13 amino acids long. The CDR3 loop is CASSFLGSTEAFF. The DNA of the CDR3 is TGCGCCAGCAGCTTTTTGGGGAGCACTGAAGCTTTCTTT. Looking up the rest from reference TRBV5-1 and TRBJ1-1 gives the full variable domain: KAGVTQTPRYLIKTRGQQVTLSCSPISGHRSVSWYQQTPGQGLQFLFEYFSETQRNKGNFPGRFSGRQFSNSRSEMNVSTLELGDSALYLCASSFLGSTEAFFGQGTRLTVV.

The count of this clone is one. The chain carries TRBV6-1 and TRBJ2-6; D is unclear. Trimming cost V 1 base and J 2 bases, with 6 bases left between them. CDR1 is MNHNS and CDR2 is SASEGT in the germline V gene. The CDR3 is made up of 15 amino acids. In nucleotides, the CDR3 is TGTGCCAGCAGTGAAGGTGAGACTGGGGCCAACGTCCTGACTTTC. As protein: CASSEGETGANVLTF.

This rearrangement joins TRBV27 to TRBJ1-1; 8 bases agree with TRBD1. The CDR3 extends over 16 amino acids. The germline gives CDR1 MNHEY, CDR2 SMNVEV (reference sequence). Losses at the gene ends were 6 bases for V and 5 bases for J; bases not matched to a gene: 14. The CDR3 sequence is CASRTYRGGSKTEAFF. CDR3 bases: TGTGCCAGCAGGACATACAGGGGGGGCTCAAAGACTGAAGCTTTCTTT.

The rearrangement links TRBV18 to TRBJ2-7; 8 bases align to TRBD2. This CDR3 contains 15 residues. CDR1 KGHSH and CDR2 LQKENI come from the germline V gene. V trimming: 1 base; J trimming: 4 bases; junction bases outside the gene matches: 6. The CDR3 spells CASSPQKSGGYEQYF. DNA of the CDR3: TGTGCCAGCTCACCACAGAAGAGCGGGGGTTACGAGCAGTACTTC.

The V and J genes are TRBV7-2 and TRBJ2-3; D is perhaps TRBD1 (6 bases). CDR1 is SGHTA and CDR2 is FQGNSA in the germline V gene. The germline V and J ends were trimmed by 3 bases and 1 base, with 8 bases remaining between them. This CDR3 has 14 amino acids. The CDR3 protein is CASSFAGGTDTQYF. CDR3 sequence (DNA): TGTGCCAGCAGCTTTGCAGGGGGCACAGATACGCAGTATTTT.

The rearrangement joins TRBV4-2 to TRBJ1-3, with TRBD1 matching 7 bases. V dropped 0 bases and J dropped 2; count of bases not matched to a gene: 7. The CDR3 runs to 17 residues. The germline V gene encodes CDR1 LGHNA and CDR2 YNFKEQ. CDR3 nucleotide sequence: TGTGCCAGCAGCCAAGATGGCCAGGGGGTAACTGGAAACACCATATATTTT. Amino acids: CASSQDGQGVTGNTIYF.

In nucleotides, the CDR3 is TGCGCCAGCAGCTTGGCAGCCGGGGGGCGGGATCAGCCCCAGCATTTT. It yields the protein CASSLAAGGRDQPQHF. The chain combines TRBV5-1 with TRBJ1-5, with a possible D match to TRBD1 (6 bases). CDR3 length equals 16 residues. Germline-derived CDR1 and CDR2 are SGHRS and YFSETQ. V dropped 0 bases and J dropped 5 bases, with 15 bases sitting between them. The complete variable domain, with remaining parts taken from reference TRBV5-1 and TRBJ1-5, reads KAGVTQTPRYLIKTRGQQVTLSCSPISGHRSVSWYQQTPGQGLQFLFEYFSETQRNKGNFPGRFSGRQFSNSRSEMNVSTLELGDSALYLCASSLAAGGRDQPQHFGDGTRLSIL.

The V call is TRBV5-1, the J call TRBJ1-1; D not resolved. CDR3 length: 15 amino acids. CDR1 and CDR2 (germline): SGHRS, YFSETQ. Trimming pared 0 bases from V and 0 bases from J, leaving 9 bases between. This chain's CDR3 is CASSLAQAMNTEAFF. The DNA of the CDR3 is TGCGCCAGCAGCTTGGCCCAGGCCATGAACACTGAAGCTTTCTTT.

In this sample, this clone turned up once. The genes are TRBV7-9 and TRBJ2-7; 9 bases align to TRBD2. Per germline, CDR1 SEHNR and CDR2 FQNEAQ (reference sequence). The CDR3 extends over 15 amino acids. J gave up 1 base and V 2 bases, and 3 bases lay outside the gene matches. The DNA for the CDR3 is TGTGCCAGCAGCTTACTTAGCGGGGGATCCTACGAGCAGTACTTC. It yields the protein CASSLLSGGSYEQYF. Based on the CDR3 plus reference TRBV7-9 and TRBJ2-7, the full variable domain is DTGVSQNPRHKITKRGQNVTFRCDPISEHNRLYWYRQTLGQGPEFLTYFQNEAQLEKSRLLSDRFSAERPKGSFSTLEIQRTEQGDSAMYLCASSLLSGGSYEQYFGPGTRLTVT.

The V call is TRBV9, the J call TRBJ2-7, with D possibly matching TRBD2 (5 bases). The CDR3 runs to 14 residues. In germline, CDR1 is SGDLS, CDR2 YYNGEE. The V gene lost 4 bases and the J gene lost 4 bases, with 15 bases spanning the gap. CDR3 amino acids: CASSRTGRAYEQYF. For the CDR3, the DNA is TGTGCCAGCAGCCGGACGGGAAGGGCTTACGAGCAGTACTTC.

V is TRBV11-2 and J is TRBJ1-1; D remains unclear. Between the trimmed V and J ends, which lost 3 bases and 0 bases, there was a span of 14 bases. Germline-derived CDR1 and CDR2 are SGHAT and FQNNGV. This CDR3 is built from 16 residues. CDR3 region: CASSFSAGRLNTEAFF. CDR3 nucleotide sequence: TGTGCCAGCAGCTTCTCCGCAGGTCGGTTGAACACTGAAGCTTTCTTT.

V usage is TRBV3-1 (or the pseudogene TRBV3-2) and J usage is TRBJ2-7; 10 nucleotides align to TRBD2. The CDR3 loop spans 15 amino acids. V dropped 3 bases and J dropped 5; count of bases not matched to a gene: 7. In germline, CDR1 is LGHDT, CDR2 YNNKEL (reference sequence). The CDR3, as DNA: TGTGCCAGCAGCCAGCAGCGGGGGGGCCCCCACGAGCAGTACTTC. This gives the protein CASSQQRGGPHEQYF.

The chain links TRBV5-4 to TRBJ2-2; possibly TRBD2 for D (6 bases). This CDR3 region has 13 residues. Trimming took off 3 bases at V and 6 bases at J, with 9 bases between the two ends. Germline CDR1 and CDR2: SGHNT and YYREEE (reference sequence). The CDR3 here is CASSWWGAGELFF. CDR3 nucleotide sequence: TGTGCCAGCAGCTGGTGGGGGGCCGGGGAGCTGTTTTTT.

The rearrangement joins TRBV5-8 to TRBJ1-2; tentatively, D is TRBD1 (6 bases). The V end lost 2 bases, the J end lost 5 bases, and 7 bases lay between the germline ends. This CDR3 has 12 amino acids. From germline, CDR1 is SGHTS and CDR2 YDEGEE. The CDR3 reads CASSLRGYGYTF. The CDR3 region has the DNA TGTGCCAGCAGCTTAAGGGGGTATGGCTACACCTTC. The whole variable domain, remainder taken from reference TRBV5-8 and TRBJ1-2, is EAGVTQSPTHLIKTRGQQATLRCSPISGHTSVYWYQQALGLGLQFLLWYDEGEERNRGNFPPRFSGRQFPNYSSELNVNALELEDSALYLCASSLRGYGYTFGSGTRLTVV.

CDR3 nucleotides: TGTGCCAGCAGTTTACCTAGTTACAATGAGCAGTTCTTC. Translation gives CASSLPSYNEQFF. V usage is TRBV12-3 or TRBV12-4 and J usage is TRBJ2-1; D is unresolved. Trimming took 2 bases from V and 4 from J, leaving 6 bases between them. This CDR3 region has 13 residues.

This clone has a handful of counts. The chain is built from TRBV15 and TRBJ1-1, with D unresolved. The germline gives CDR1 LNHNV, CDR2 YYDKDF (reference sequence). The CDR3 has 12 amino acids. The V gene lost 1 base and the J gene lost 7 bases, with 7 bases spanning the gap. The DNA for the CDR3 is TGTGCCACCAGCAGAGCGGAGAGTGAAGCTTTCTTT. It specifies CATSRAESEAFF.

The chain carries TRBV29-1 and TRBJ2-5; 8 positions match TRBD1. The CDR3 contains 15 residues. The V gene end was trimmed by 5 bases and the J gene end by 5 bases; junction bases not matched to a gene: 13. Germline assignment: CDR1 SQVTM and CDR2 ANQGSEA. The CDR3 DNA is TGCAGCGTTCAGGGGGCTAGTGGGGTCCGGGAGACCCAGTACTTC. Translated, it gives CSVQGASGVRETQYF.

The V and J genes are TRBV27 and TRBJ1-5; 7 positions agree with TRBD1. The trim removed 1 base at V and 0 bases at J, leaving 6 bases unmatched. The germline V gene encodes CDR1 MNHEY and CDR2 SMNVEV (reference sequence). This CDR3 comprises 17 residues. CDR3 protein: CASSLFGDSYSNQPQHF. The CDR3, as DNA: TGTGCCAGCAGTTTATTTGGGGACAGCTATAGCAATCAGCCCCAGCATTTT.

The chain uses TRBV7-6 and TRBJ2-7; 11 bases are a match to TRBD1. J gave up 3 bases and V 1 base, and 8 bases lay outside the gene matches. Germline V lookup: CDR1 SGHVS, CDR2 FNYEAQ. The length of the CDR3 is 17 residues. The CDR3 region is CASSLEGPGTGGYEQYF. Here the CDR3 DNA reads TGTGCCAGCAGCTTAGAGGGGCCCGGGACAGGGGGCTACGAGCAGTACTTC.